The 11 T cell receptor beta chains below come from one sample, sequenced in a study of control samples from healthy donors and cancer patients. The data were produced by immunoSEQ multiplex PCR, yet TCRdb's version contains in-frame clones alone and is incomplete. In the table there are 82,000 or so clones, around 94% of which are singletons. Sample: blood. These receptors all come from a woman aged 18-35 years in good health.

This chain uses TRBV9 with TRBJ2-3; possible D gene TRBD2, 5 bases. The CDR3 is 12 amino acids. Germline V lookup: CDR1 SGDLS, CDR2 YYNGEE. Trimming removed 3 bases at V and 11 bases at J, with 13 bases between. The CDR3 DNA is TGTGCCAGCAGCGGTACTAGGCATATGCAGTATTTT. Amino acid sequence: CASSGTRHMQYF.

The gene calls are TRBV7-8 and TRBJ2-3, with 9 bases aligning to TRBD2. The CDR3 extends over 17 amino acids. In germline, CDR1 is SGHVS, CDR2 FQNEAQ. V shed 1 base and J 2 bases; nucleotides not matched to a gene: 7. The CDR3 here is CASSLDLAGGPTDTQYF. The DNA for the CDR3 is TGTGCCAGCAGCTTAGACCTCGCGGGGGGGCCCACAGATACGCAGTATTTT.

This clone was seen just once. CDR3 coding DNA: TGTGCCAGCAGTGAATCCGTCGCAGGGCGGGCCGAGCAGTACTTC. Translating gives CASSESVAGRAEQYF. J is TRBJ2-7 and V is TRBV25-1; D possibly matches TRBD1 or TRBD2 (5 bases each). The length of the CDR3 is 15 residues. Germline V gene sequence: CDR1 MGHDK, CDR2 SYGVNS. The V and J ends lost 1 base and 6 bases respectively, with 16 bases between them.

The V and J genes are TRBV29-1 and TRBJ1-3; D is possibly TRBD1 (5 bases). The CDR3 extends over 12 amino acids. Germline V gives CDR1 SQVTM, CDR2 ANQGSEA. The V gene lost 7 bases and the J gene lost 8 bases, with 15 bases spanning the gap. The CDR3 protein is CSATRGADTIYF. The CDR3 nucleotides read TGCAGCGCTACAAGGGGTGCCGACACCATATATTTT.

The chain uses TRBV30 and TRBJ2-3; D is unclear. Germline-derived CDR1 and CDR2 are GTSNPN and SVGIG (reference sequence). CDR3 length: 14 residues. V was clipped by 0 bases and J by 2 bases, with 9 bases between them. The CDR3 DNA follows: TGTGCCTGGAGTGTAAGCTGTCTCACAGATACGCAGTATTTT. This gives the protein CAWSVSCLTDTQYF.

This rearrangement joins TRBV5-4 to TRBJ2-7; possibly TRBD1 for D (6 bases). The germline V gene encodes CDR1 SGHNT and CDR2 YYREEE (reference sequence). The CDR3 contains 13 residues. Trimming pared 0 bases from V and 12 bases from J, leaving 16 bases between. The CDR3 loop is CASSLDRAEVMYF. Written as DNA, the CDR3 is TGTGCCAGCAGCTTGGACAGGGCAGAGGTTATGTACTTC.

The chain couples TRBV5-1 to TRBJ2-3; 8 nucleotides align to TRBD1. The length of the CDR3 is 18 residues. With 0 bases clipped from V and 3 bases from J, the junction kept 12 bases outside the gene matches. Looked up from germline, CDR1 is SGHRS and CDR2 is YFSETQ. DNA of the CDR3: TGCGCCAGCAGCTTGGCTTTCTTAGCAGGGGGCGTTACAGATACGCAGTATTTT. It codes for CASSLAFLAGGVTDTQYF.

This clone was recorded once. The rearrangement links TRBV21-1 to TRBJ2-1; the table names TRBD1, a call not compared with the DNA. TRBV21-1 is given as a pseudogene. The CDR3 runs 14 residues. This CDR3 is CASSKEPQNNEQFF. The DNA of the CDR3 is TGTGCCAGCAGCAAAGAGCCACAGAACAATGAGCAGTTCTTC.

The chain couples TRBV10-3 to TRBJ1-1; the D gene is possibly TRBD1 (6 bases). The CDR3 consists of 13 residues. V lost 7 bases and J lost 3, with 12 bases in between. Germline CDR1 ENHRY, CDR2 SYGVKD. The CDR3 sequence is CAINHREDTEAFF. CDR3 DNA sequence: TGTGCCATCAATCACAGGGAGGACACTGAAGCTTTCTTT.

This chain joins TRBV7-3 and TRBJ2-1; 9 nucleotides line up with TRBD1. The CDR3 contains 13 residues. From germline, CDR1 is SGHTA and CDR2 FQGTGA. Losses at the gene ends were 4 bases for V and 8 bases for J; bases not matched to a gene: 3. The DNA for the CDR3 is TGTGCCAGCAGCTCCGGACAGGGGTATGAGCAGTTCTTC. It codes for CASSSGQGYEQFF.

This clone was counted between two and nine times. The chain combines TRBV28 with TRBJ1-2, with 10 nucleotides matching TRBD1. Germline V gene lookup returns CDR1 MDHEN and CDR2 SYDVKM. V gave up 3 bases and J gave up 7 bases; unmatched junction bases: 11. The CDR3 loop spans 16 amino acids. The chain's CDR3 is CASSLNSGTGVGGYTF. For the CDR3, the DNA is TGTGCCAGCAGTTTGAACTCAGGGACAGGGGTGGGTGGCTACACCTTC.